Each of the 25 T cell receptor beta chains below was sequenced from the same sample in a study of T cells in Graves' hyperthyroidism and ophthalmopathy. What was amplified from RNA transcripts were TCR beta CDR3 regions. RT-PCR in the first round (using the HTBI primer set) targeted the TCR CDR3. TCRdb passed the multiplex PCR reads through MiXCR, listing each CDR3 protein once. The table shows roughly 650,000 distinct CDR3 sequences, with approximately 15% occurring only once. Sequencing input: blood. The receptors were sampled from a woman aged 40 to 49 with Graves' ophthalmopathy.

This clonotype was detected ten times or more. CDR3 nucleotides: TGTGCCAGCAGTTTAGGGTCTAGCGGGGGGAGCTCCTACAATGAGCAGTTCTTC. It is translated as CASSLGSSGGSSYNEQFF. The chain uses TRBV12-3 or TRBV12-4 and TRBJ2-1, with 11 bases identical to TRBD2. Losses at the gene ends were 1 base for V and 0 bases for J; bases not matched to a gene: 5. This CDR3 region has 18 residues.

The genes are TRBV9 and TRBJ2-7; weak D call: TRBD2 (6 bases). The ends were cut back, 4 bases at V and 6 bases at J, with 20 bases in the middle. The CDR3 covers 15 residues. Germline V gives CDR1 SGDLS, CDR2 YYNGEE. The CDR3 region has the DNA TGTGCCAGCAGCCCGGCGGGGTCTAGAGGATCCGAGCAGTACTTC. It is translated as CASSPAGSRGSEQYF.

The chain recombines TRBV27 with TRBJ2-7; no clear D. Germline loops: CDR1 MNHEY, CDR2 SMNVEV (reference sequence). CDR3 length: 15 amino acids. Trimming pared 3 bases from V and 0 bases from J, leaving 12 bases between. The CDR3 DNA is TGTGCCAGCAGTTTCTCGGCCGGCCTCTCCTACGAGCAGTACTTC. Its translation is CASSFSAGLSYEQYF.

This clonotype was recorded at least ten times. The gene calls are TRBV7-4 and TRBJ2-3; D uncertain. V was clipped by 1 base and J by 1 base, with 12 bases between them. The CDR3 has 16 amino acids. Germline CDR1 reads SGHVT; CDR2 reads SQSDAQ. The CDR3: CASSLVSPRCTDTQYF. In nucleotides, the CDR3 is TGTGCCAGCAGCTTAGTTTCCCCCCGATGCACAGATACGCAGTATTTT.

At least ten counts were recorded for this clonotype. This sequence joins TRBV27 and TRBJ2-2, with 10 positions matching TRBD2. V was clipped by 6 bases and J by 7 bases; unmatched bases: 8. Per germline, CDR1 MNHEY and CDR2 SMNVEV (reference sequence). The CDR3 runs 15 residues. The CDR3 coding sequence is TGTGCCAGCAGCCCGAGCGGGAGGGTTAACGGGGAGCTGTTTTTT. It is translated as CASSPSGRVNGELFF.

Remarks on this clonotype: An end of the junction does not agree with germline; a read error may underlie this. The V gene is TRBV20-1, the J gene TRBJ2-1, with TRBD2 matching 7 bases. CDR3 length: 13 residues. Looked up from germline, CDR1 is DFQATT and CDR2 is SNEGSKA (reference sequence). The CDR3: CSAGGVSYNEQLF. The CDR3 DNA follows: TGCAGTGCTGGGGGGGTCTCCTACAATGAGCAGCTCTTC.

Worth noting for this clonotype: A clone one base away is much larger, so this may be a read error. V usage is TRBV6-9 and J usage is TRBJ1-1; D gene uncertain. Germline assignment: CDR1 MNHGY and CDR2 SVAAGI. V gave up 3 bases and J gave up 6 bases, with 14 bases separating them. This CDR3 region has 14 residues. CDR3 protein: CASSYAGDGAEAFF. The CDR3 nucleotides are TGTGCCAGCAGTTACGCCGGGGATGGCGCTGAAGCTTTCTTT.

The V and J genes are TRBV19 and TRBJ2-2; 7 bases are a match to TRBD1. J was trimmed by 0 bases and V by 7 bases; bases with no gene match: 2. Germline loops: CDR1 LNHDA, CDR2 SQIVND (reference sequence). This CDR3 has 14 residues. CDR3 sequence reads: CASTTGANTGELFF. DNA for the CDR3: TGTGCCAGTACCACAGGGGCGAACACCGGGGAGCTGTTTTTT. Combining the CDR3 with reference TRBV19 and TRBJ2-2 gives the whole variable domain DGGITQSPKYLFRKEGQNVTLSCEQNLNHDAMYWYRQDPGQGLRLIYYSQIVNDFQKGDIAEGYSVSREKKESFPLTVTSAQKNPTAFYLCASTTGANTGELFFGEGSRLTVL.

Only one count was recorded for this clonotype. A junction boundary mismatches the germline segment, possibly from a read error. J is TRBJ1-5 and V is TRBV12-3 or TRBV12-4, with D perhaps TRBD1 (5 bases). This CDR3 comprises 15 residues. CDR3 protein: CASSLPGPGNRPQHF. CDR3 DNA sequence: TGTGCCAGCAGCCTTCCGGGACCAGGCAATCGGCCCCAGCATTTT.

For this clonotype: Since a much larger clone is just one base distant, this may be a read error. The chain couples TRBV20-1 to TRBJ1-4; D is unresolved. The CDR3 extends over 13 amino acids. Germline loops: CDR1 DFQATT, CDR2 SNEGSKA (reference sequence). Trimming removed 0 bases at V and 8 bases at J, with 10 bases between. CDR3 sequence reads: CSARDPLGEKLFF. CDR3 DNA sequence: TGCAGTGCTAGAGATCCCCTGGGAGAAAAACTGTTTTTT.

As to this clonotype: A much bigger clone sits one base away, suggesting this may be a read error. The genes are TRBV11-2 and TRBJ2-7; 7 bases agree with TRBD1. There are 15 residues in the CDR3. Losses at the gene ends were 6 bases for V and 8 bases for J; bases not matched to a gene: 16. Germline V gives CDR1 SGHAT, CDR2 FQNNGV. The CDR3: CASSIDREIGHKQYF. Written as DNA, the CDR3 is TGTGCCAGCAGTATCGACAGGGAGATTGGCCACAAGCAGTACTTC.

The rearrangement links TRBV9 to TRBJ1-4, with a tentative D call TRBD1 (5 bases). Germline CDR1 is SGDLS and CDR2 is YYNGEE. V lost 0 bases to trimming and J lost 8 bases, with 14 bases between them. This CDR3 contains 15 residues. Here the CDR3 reads CASSVGAGEGEKLFF. In DNA form, the CDR3 reads TGTGCCAGCAGCGTAGGGGCAGGAGAGGGGGAAAAACTGTTTTTT.

This clonotype was seen at least ten times. The chain has TRBV18 and TRBJ2-3; D gene unclear. Germline V CDR1 and CDR2: KGHSH, LQKENI. The CDR3 totals 15 residues. V lost 0 bases, J lost 0 bases, and 7 bases lay in between. CDR3 in amino acids: CASSPPAISTDTQYF. CDR3 nucleotide sequence: TGTGCCAGCTCACCACCAGCCATCAGCACAGATACGCAGTATTTT. The complete variable domain, with remaining parts taken from reference TRBV18 and TRBJ2-3, reads NAGVMQNPRHLVRRRGQEARLRCSPMKGHSHVYWYRQLPEEGLKFMVYLQKENIIDESGMPKERFSAEFPKEGPSILRIQQVVRGDSAAYFCASSPPAISTDTQYFGPGTRLTVL.

The V gene is TRBV19, the J gene TRBJ2-1; 13 positions match TRBD2. Germline V gene lookup returns CDR1 LNHDA and CDR2 SQIVND (reference sequence). J gave up 8 bases and V 4 bases, and 2 bases lay outside the gene matches. The CDR3 is 14 residues long. The CDR3 DNA sequence: TGTGCCAGTAGTAGGACTAGCGGGAGTCATGAGCAGTTCTTC. Residues: CASSRTSGSHEQFF.

This rearrangement joins TRBV28 to TRBJ2-7; TRBD1 might be the D (5 bases). V lost 6 bases, J lost 6 bases, and 15 bases lay in between. The CDR3 has 13 residues. Per germline, CDR1 MDHEN and CDR2 SYDVKM. DNA of the CDR3: TGTGCCAGCAGAGCCGACAGTCTCTCCGAGCAGTACTTC. This gives the protein CASRADSLSEQYF.

This clonotype was seen at least ten times. The chain couples TRBV2 to TRBJ1-4, with D possibly TRBD1 on 5 matching bases. The V gene's germline CDR1 is SNHLY and CDR2 FYNNEI. V was shortened by 4 bases and J by 8 bases, with 11 bases between the two germline ends. The CDR3 loop spans 13 amino acids. CDR3 residues: CASSVGDAEKLFF. The CDR3 nucleotides read TGTGCCAGCAGTGTAGGGGATGCAGAAAAACTGTTTTTT.

At least ten counts were recorded for this clonotype. The gene calls are TRBV2 and TRBJ2-7; D ambiguous. Trimming removed 5 bases at V and 1 base at J, with 12 bases between. The CDR3 totals 14 residues. Germline assignment: CDR1 SNHLY and CDR2 FYNNEI. CDR3 sequence reads: CASSFGPTSYEQYF. The DNA of the CDR3 is TGTGCCAGCAGTTTTGGTCCGACTTCCTACGAGCAGTACTTC.

This chain connects TRBV6-1 to TRBJ2-7, with D unclear. With 6 bases removed from V and 4 bases from J, the gap between germline ends came to 7 bases. Germline V gene lookup returns CDR1 MNHNS and CDR2 SASEGT. CDR3 size: 11 residues. The chain's CDR3 is CASRDYYEQYF. The CDR3, as DNA: TGTGCCAGCAGGGATTATTACGAGCAGTACTTC.

CDR3 nucleotide sequence: TGCGCCAGCAGCCTTATAGAGTCCGGGGCCAACGTCCTGACTTTC. Its protein product is CASSLIESGANVLTF. The V and J genes are TRBV5-1 and TRBJ2-6, with D uncertain. Trimming pared 4 bases from V and 4 bases from J, leaving 12 bases between. Germline V lookup: CDR1 SGHRS, CDR2 YFSETQ. The CDR3 is made up of 15 amino acids.

The chain is built from TRBV4-1 and TRBJ1-2; TRBD1 might be the D (6 bases). Per the germline V gene, CDR1 is MGHRA and CDR2 is YSYEKL. The CDR3 has 13 residues. The V gene lost 2 bases and the J gene lost 8 bases, with 12 bases spanning the gap. The CDR3 coding sequence is TGCGCCAGCAGCCAAATAGGGGGTGAAGGCTACACCTTC. Encoded protein: CASSQIGGEGYTF.

This clonotype was seen more than once but under ten times. This chain uses TRBV15 with TRBJ2-5, with D maybe TRBD1 (6 bases). The length of the CDR3 is 15 residues. With 1 base removed from V and 3 bases from J, the gap between germline ends came to 12 bases. Germline V gene data show CDR1 as LNHNV and CDR2 as YYDKDF (reference sequence). For the CDR3, the DNA is TGTGCCACCAGCAGAGCGCCCGCAGGGGAAGAGACCCAGTACTTC. Amino acid sequence: CATSRAPAGEETQYF.

The V and J genes are TRBV28 and TRBJ1-3; the D is unclear. The ends were cut back, 1 base at V and 1 base at J, with 8 bases in the middle. Germline CDR1 is MDHEN and CDR2 is SYDVKM. This CDR3 is built from 15 residues. The CDR3 loop is CASSLLRLSGNTIYF. CDR3 sequence (DNA): TGTGCCAGCAGTTTATTAAGATTATCTGGAAACACCATATATTTT.

This clonotype was recorded a few times. The chain has TRBV30 and TRBJ2-7; D is perhaps TRBD1 (6 bases). CDR3 length equals 11 residues. The germline V gene encodes CDR1 GTSNPN and CDR2 SVGIG (reference sequence). The V and J ends lost 5 bases and 1 base respectively, with 6 bases between them. The CDR3 sequence is CAWGQSYEQYF. In DNA, the CDR3 is TGTGCCTGGGGACAGTCCTACGAGCAGTACTTC.

This clonotype has at least ten counts. The chain recombines TRBV28 with TRBJ2-1, with 9 nucleotides matching TRBD2. In germline, CDR1 is MDHEN, CDR2 SYDVKM. The CDR3 consists of 15 residues. J gave up 0 bases and V 6 bases, and 3 bases lay outside the gene matches. The CDR3 spells CASRNSGSSYNEQFF. CDR3 nucleotide sequence: TGTGCCAGCAGGAATAGCGGGAGCTCCTACAATGAGCAGTTCTTC.

This clonotype was seen ten or more times. This sequence joins TRBV10-2 and TRBJ2-3; tentatively, D is TRBD2 (7 bases). This CDR3 contains 14 residues. Germline V gene sequence: CDR1 WSHSY, CDR2 SAAADI. Trimming took 3 bases from V and 6 from J, leaving 13 bases between them. In DNA form, the CDR3 reads TGCGCCAGCAGTGACGCGAGGGGGGGGGATACGCAGTATTTT. Protein: CASSDARGGDTQYF.